This TCR beta chain was captured by sequencing in a study of T cell repertoires in cytomegalovirus infection. Study in general: Used in the study were CMV epitopes, some recently identified and HLA-C-restricted, others well-studied and HLA-B-restricted. Public TCR beta signatures marked donors with CMV infection and the matching HLA. Points from the study as a whole: There were carriers of CMV plus the relevant HLA, and cumulative public TCR beta family frequency identified them. The ex vivo response was dominated by HLA-C-restricted CMV-specific TCR beta clonotypes.

TCRdb reprocessed the reads with MiXCR, giving one entry per CDR3 protein. The sample holds about 180,000 distinct CDR3 sequences, roughly 21% seen once. The CDR3 totals 16 residues. CDR1 and CDR2 from the germline V gene are SQVTM and ANQGSEA. J was trimmed by 0 bases and V by 2 bases; bases with no gene match: 9. On this clonotype itself: The antigen is undetermined.

This clonotype originated in a human donor in good health (CMV status not recorded). Some clones in this sample may be carry-over from other donors' samples. Sequenced here: CD8+ T cells from cultured PBMCs, sampled from culture after CMV antigen stimulation. J is TRBJ1-1 and V is TRBV29-1; 7 positions match TRBD1. As DNA, the CDR3 is TGCAGCGTTGAAAACTGGGACAGAAGCTTGAACACTGAAGCTTTCTTT. This translates into CSVENWDRSLNTEAFF.